Below, 18 T cell receptor beta chains from the same sample are listed, as sequenced in a study of vaccination and CD4 T cells after COVID-19. At the Johns Hopkins FTIC core, DNA taken from cultured CD4+ T cells was sequenced by way of the Oncomine TCR Beta short-read assay. One entry per CDR3 protein results from TCRdb running MiXCR on the PCR reads. The data show about 24,000 distinct CDR3 sequences, roughly 40% seen once. The antigens for these receptors are not known. Indicated time point: late sampling 161 to 241 days after vaccination in a few convalescent patients. Treatment given: roughly 10-day PBMC culture with coronavirus spike peptide pools or control peptides (ViraFEST assay). Source: CD4+ T cells from blood, cultured in vitro, taken about 7 months after SARS-CoV-2 vaccination. The receptors originated from a human donor who had recovered from COVID-19.

The rearrangement links TRBV20-1 to TRBJ2-5, with D maybe TRBD2 (6 bases). The ends were cut back, 6 bases at V and 7 bases at J, with 30 bases in the middle. Germline assignment: CDR1 DFQATT and CDR2 SNEGSKA (reference sequence). The CDR3 is made up of 17 amino acids. The CDR3 loop is CSAADAGLEGFSGTQYF. The CDR3 DNA is TGCAGTGCCGCCGACGCGGGACTCGAGGGGTTTTCGGGGACCCAGTACTTC.

This clonotype has more than one count but fewer than ten. The chain carries TRBV7-2 and TRBJ2-3, with D uncertain. Germline V CDR1 and CDR2: SGHTA, FQGNSA. V lost 5 bases to trimming and J lost 8 bases, with 11 bases between them. CDR3 length: 12 residues. CDR3: CASSIVHGTQYF. The CDR3 coding sequence is TGTGCCAGCAGCATCGTTCATGGTACGCAGTATTTT.

The genes are TRBV6-5 and TRBJ2-7; 9 bases are a match to TRBD1. The CDR3 totals 16 residues. The trim removed 4 bases at V and 5 bases at J, leaving 12 bases unmatched. Germline V gives CDR1 MNHEY, CDR2 SVGAGI. The CDR3 nucleotides read TGTGCCAGCAGTTCACCTAGTGGGACAGGGAGTAACGAGCAGTACTTC. Encoded protein: CASSSPSGTGSNEQYF.

The chain joins TRBV27 to TRBJ2-7; tentatively, D is TRBD1 or TRBD2 (6 bases each). The CDR3 covers 15 residues. From germline, CDR1 is MNHEY and CDR2 SMNVEV (reference sequence). V lost 0 bases to trimming and J lost 2 bases, with 11 bases between them. CDR3 DNA sequence: TGTGCCAGCAGTTTATCATCGGGGGCCCCCTACGAGCAGTACTTC. The encoded protein is CASSLSSGAPYEQYF.

This chain uses TRBV6-1 with TRBJ1-5, with D possibly matching TRBD1 (5 bases). The CDR3 loop spans 16 amino acids. V lost 6 bases to trimming and J lost 1 base, with 16 bases between them. Germline CDR1 MNHNS, CDR2 SASEGT. The CDR3 nucleotides read TGTGCCAGCAGGAGGGGTCGGGGGGAGAGCAATCAGCCCCAGCATTTT. As protein: CASRRGRGESNQPQHF.

This clonotype was observed a single time. J is TRBJ2-5 and V is TRBV24-1, with TRBD2 matching over 11 bases. The CDR3 runs 17 residues. The germline V gene has CDR1 KGHDR and CDR2 SFDVKD. V shed 4 bases, J shed 2 bases, and the junction held 8 bases outside the gene matches. Here the CDR3 reads CATSDQGLAGHQETQYF. The CDR3 DNA follows: TGTGCCACCAGTGACCAAGGACTAGCGGGCCATCAAGAGACCCAGTACTTC.

V and J are TRBV12-5 and TRBJ2-5, with D perhaps TRBD2 (7 bases). CDR1 is LGHNT and CDR2 is FRNRAP in the germline V gene. Deletions cut 7 bases from V and 5 bases from J, with 17 bases between. This CDR3 region has 14 residues. The CDR3 coding sequence is TGTGCTAGTGCCAATGAGGGGGAGGGGGAGACCCAGTACTTC. It yields the protein CASANEGEGETQYF.

The chain links TRBV6-1 to TRBJ2-1, with TRBD2 as a possible D gene (6 bases). The CDR3 consists of 13 residues. CDR1 MNHNS and CDR2 SASEGT come from the germline V gene. The ends were cut back, 6 bases at V and 9 bases at J, with 15 bases in the middle. CDR3 residues: CASSRGAPGEQFF. DNA of the CDR3: TGTGCCAGCAGCCGCGGGGCGCCGGGTGAGCAGTTCTTC.

CDR3 nucleotide sequence: TGCAGCGTTGAAGGGAGGGCCCGGGGCACAGATACGCAGTATTTT. Translated: CSVEGRARGTDTQYF. V usage is TRBV29-1 and J usage is TRBJ2-3; TRBD2 might be the D (6 bases). The ends were cut back, 1 base at V and 1 base at J, with 12 bases in the middle. The CDR3 is 15 residues long. Germline loops: CDR1 SQVTM, CDR2 ANQGSEA.

The chain couples TRBV27 to TRBJ1-3; no clear D. This CDR3 has 15 residues. With 6 bases removed from V and 0 bases from J, the gap between germline ends came to 12 bases. Germline-derived CDR1 and CDR2 are MNHEY and SMNVEV (reference sequence). CDR3 sequence reads: CASSRGRTSGNTIYF. Here the CDR3 DNA reads TGTGCCAGCAGCCGCGGACGGACCTCTGGAAACACCATATATTTT.

The CDR3 loop reads CASSLFGVGSTDTQYF. In DNA form, the CDR3 reads TGTGCCAGCAGTTTATTCGGGGTGGGCAGCACAGATACGCAGTATTTT. The rearrangement joins TRBV28 to TRBJ2-3, with D possibly TRBD2 on 5 matching bases. Trimming pared 1 base from V and 0 bases from J, leaving 11 bases between. CDR1 is MDHEN and CDR2 is SYDVKM in the germline V gene. The CDR3 has 16 amino acids.

There are a few counts of this clonotype. The chain combines TRBV11-3 with TRBJ1-1, with a possible D match to TRBD1 (6 bases). Looked up from germline, CDR1 is SGHNT and CDR2 is YENEEA. V was pared by 6 bases and J by 3 bases, with 29 bases between. The CDR3 is made up of 19 amino acids. CDR3 protein: CASRGARDLPTGGHTEAFF. The CDR3 DNA reads TGTGCCAGCAGGGGGGCAAGGGACCTCCCAACGGGCGGGCACACTGAAGCTTTCTTT.

A word on this clonotype: One junction end does not reproduce the germline sequence, and a read error may be involved. The chain carries TRBV7-9 and TRBJ2-7; 12 nucleotides line up with TRBD2. CDR3 length equals 19 residues. Germline loops: CDR1 SEHNR, CDR2 FQNEAQ (reference sequence). The CDR3 sequence is CASSFPKTSGRSHSYEQYF. The CDR3 DNA sequence: TGTGCCAGCAGCTTCCCGAAGACTAGCGGGAGATCGCACTCCTACGAACAGTACTTC.

There are a few counts of this clonotype. J is TRBJ2-1 and V is TRBV20-1; a possible D gene is TRBD2 (5 bases). This CDR3 is built from 14 residues. CDR1 and CDR2 from the germline V gene are DFQATT and SNEGSKA (reference sequence). The germline V and J ends were trimmed by 1 base and 6 bases, with 13 bases remaining between them. The CDR3 is CSARGKAAVNEQFF. CDR3 DNA sequence: TGCAGTGCTAGAGGTAAAGCGGCAGTCAATGAGCAGTTCTTC.

This chain joins TRBV11-2 and TRBJ2-7, with D maybe TRBD2 (6 bases). Germline loops: CDR1 SGHAT, CDR2 FQNNGV. V shed 5 bases and J shed 2 bases, with 16 bases lying between them. The CDR3 extends over 15 amino acids. Here the CDR3 DNA reads TGTGCCAGCAGCCCCAACGGGGGATCAACCTACGAGCAGTACTTC. Amino acids: CASSPNGGSTYEQYF.

This clonotype has a handful of counts. The chain joins TRBV20-1 to TRBJ2-5; 11 bases map to TRBD1. Germline CDR1 DFQATT, CDR2 SNEGSKA (reference sequence). This CDR3 contains 14 residues. The trim removed 5 bases at V and 4 bases at J, leaving 6 bases unmatched. The CDR3 nucleotides are TGCAGTGCTTCGGACAGGGGGCGGGGAGAGACCCAGTACTTC. Protein: CSASDRGRGETQYF.

The table lists this clonotype with a few counts. The V gene is TRBV10-3, the J gene TRBJ2-3, with TRBD1 matching 10 bases. The germline CDR1 and CDR2 sequences are ENHRY and SYGVKD. The CDR3 sequence is 19 residues long. J lost 3 bases, V lost 4 bases, and 16 bases had no gene match. For the CDR3, the DNA is TGTGCCATCAGTGCCACACGGGGGACAGGGACAGGGGAAACAGATACGCAGTATTTT. Amino acids: CAISATRGTGTGETDTQYF.

V usage is TRBV20-1 and J usage is TRBJ1-1; no firm D call. V was trimmed by 2 bases and J by 3 bases, leaving 13 bases between them. The CDR3 runs to 14 residues. In germline, CDR1 is DFQATT, CDR2 SNEGSKA (reference sequence). This chain's CDR3 is CSARRFGADTEAFF. The CDR3, as DNA: TGCAGTGCTAGAAGATTTGGAGCCGACACTGAAGCTTTCTTT.